This T cell receptor beta chain derives from a study of blood T cells in healthy people across ages. This clonotype was seen a few times. The CDR3 is 11 residues long. The V gene's germline CDR1 is DFQATT and CDR2 SNEGSKA (reference sequence). With 6 bases clipped from V and 7 bases from J, the junction kept 2 bases outside the gene matches. Sample-barcoded 5' priming and a J-beta primer mix drove a second PCR of about 6 to 12 cycles. TCRdb analysed the 5' RACE reads with MiXCR anew, one entry per CDR3 protein. The table includes 850,000 or so distinct CDR3 sequences, 25% to 35% detected once. The clonotype was recovered from a woman aged 80 or older in good health. The sequencing sample was made of blood. The chain joins TRBV20-1 to TRBJ1-4; 7 nucleotides line up with TRBD1. The CDR3, as DNA: TGCAGTGCGGGACAGAGTGAAAAACTGTTTTTT. This translates into CSAGQSEKLFF.